These 10 T cell receptor beta chains were sequenced from one sample in a study of cytomegalovirus exposure and HLA in healthy donors. Here immunoSEQ multiplex PCR was the method, and the copy in TCRdb shows in-frame clones only, minus some. The sample gives 200,000 to 250,000 clones, 80% to 90% of which show up once; approximately 2% is in the top ten. Material for sequencing was PBMCs. The receptors here all came from a woman aged 18-29 years in good health and CMV-seropositive.

This chain joins TRBV5-1 and TRBJ2-7; 13 bases align to TRBD2. The germline V gene encodes CDR1 SGHRS and CDR2 YFSETQ. The CDR3 length is 18 residues. J was trimmed by 0 bases and V by 1 base; bases with no gene match: 7. In nucleotides, the CDR3 is TGCGCCAGCAGCTTGTATTACCGGACTAGCGGGAGCTCCTACGAGCAGTACTTC. Its translation: CASSLYYRTSGSSYEQYF.

The gene calls are TRBV27 and TRBJ2-7; TRBD2 matches 9 bases. Losses at the gene ends were 6 bases for V and 2 bases for J; bases not matched to a gene: 11. The germline CDR1 and CDR2 sequences are MNHEY and SMNVEV (reference sequence). The CDR3 spans 16 residues. CDR3 in DNA: TGTGCCAGCAGCTCGAGAGCCGGGACTAGCCCCTACGAGCAGTACTTC. It is translated as CASSSRAGTSPYEQYF.

This sequence joins TRBV5-4 and TRBJ2-7; D call uncertain. CDR3 size: 14 residues. CDR1 SGHNT and CDR2 YYREEE come from the germline V gene (reference sequence). The germline V and J ends were trimmed by 1 base and 2 bases, with 10 bases remaining between them. The CDR3 here is CASSLIGGTYEQYF. The CDR3 bases are TGTGCCAGCAGCTTGATCGGCGGAACCTACGAGCAGTACTTC.

The chain joins TRBV13 to TRBJ2-1; D possibly corresponds to TRBD1 (6 bases). V was pared by 5 bases and J by 6 bases, with 17 bases between. The germline gives CDR1 PRHDT, CDR2 FYEKMQ (reference sequence). This CDR3 spans 15 amino acids. The CDR3 DNA reads as TGTGCCAGCAGCCCGGAGGACAGCCCCATCAATGAGCAGTTCTTC. Residues: CASSPEDSPINEQFF.

This chain joins TRBV7-2 and TRBJ2-1; 9 bases map to TRBD2. This CDR3 comprises 15 residues. The germline V gene encodes CDR1 SGHTA and CDR2 FQGNSA. Trimming removed 4 bases from V and 7 bases from J; junction bases left unmatched: 8. CDR3 sequence reads: CASSSRPSGDNEQFF. The CDR3 DNA is TGTGCCAGCAGCTCCCGGCCTAGCGGGGATAATGAGCAGTTCTTC.

V usage is TRBV5-1 and J usage is TRBJ1-2, with D possibly TRBD1 on 5 matching bases. The germline V and J ends were trimmed by 0 bases and 4 bases, with 13 bases remaining between them. This CDR3 region has 15 residues. Germline V CDR1 and CDR2: SGHRS, YFSETQ. CDR3 DNA: TGCGCCAGCAGCTTGGCAACAGGCCCATTCTATGGCTACACCTTC. Translated: CASSLATGPFYGYTF.

The chain is built from TRBV28 and TRBJ1-5, with 8 positions matching TRBD1. Germline CDR1 reads MDHEN; CDR2 reads SYDVKM. CDR3 length: 17 residues. J lost 0 bases, V lost 9 bases, and 13 bases had no gene match. The CDR3 protein is CASIQGGTYYSNQPQHF. DNA for the CDR3: TGTGCCAGTATACAGGGGGGTACATACTATAGCAATCAGCCCCAGCATTTT. The variable domain in full, with the rest retrieved from reference TRBV28 and TRBJ1-5, is DVKVTQSSRYLVKRTGEKVFLECVQDMDHENMFWYRQDPGLGLRLIYFSYDVKMKEKGDIPEGYSVSREKKERFSLILESASTNQTSMYLCASIQGGTYYSNQPQHFGDGTRLSIL.

J is TRBJ2-3 and V is TRBV9, with no clear D. Germline CDR1 SGDLS, CDR2 YYNGEE. This CDR3 spans 16 amino acids. V was trimmed by 0 bases and J by 1 base, leaving 12 bases between them. In nucleotides, the CDR3 is TGTGCCAGCAGCGTAGTGGGCCCAGAAGGCACAGATACGCAGTATTTT. Residues: CASSVVGPEGTDTQYF.

J is TRBJ1-1 and V is TRBV19, with no clear D. V was pared by 5 bases and J by 4 bases, with 11 bases between. Germline values: CDR1 LNHDA, CDR2 SQIVND (reference sequence). The CDR3 contains 13 residues. The DNA for the CDR3 is TGTGCCAGTAGTCTCCGACTGGGCACTGAAGCTTTCTTT. This sequence encodes CASSLRLGTEAFF.

V gene TRBV7-9 combines with J gene TRBJ2-7; 10 nucleotides align to TRBD2. This CDR3 contains 17 residues. Germline values: CDR1 SEHNR, CDR2 FQNEAQ (reference sequence). The V gene end was trimmed by 5 bases and the J gene end by 5 bases; junction bases not matched to a gene: 15. CDR3 in DNA: TGTGCCAGCAGCCCGCCGAGGGAGCGGGAGGGCCGCAACGAGCAGTACTTC. Residues: CASSPPREREGRNEQYF.